This T cell receptor (beta chain) was documented in a study of human CD8 memory T cell subsets. General study points: Estimates that used Chao1 suggested higher diversity in stem-like memory T cells than in precursor exhausted T cells. The study sequenced T cell receptor beta chains alone.

Scientists made TCR beta libraries using UMI-labeled 5' RACE. TCRdb reprocessed the 5' RACE reads; each CDR3 protein has one entry and no DNA is given. The sample table sets out about 8,800 distinct CDR3 sequences. With exhausted-like traits, TPEX cells were early memory CD8+ T cells that were CCR7+ PD-1+ TIGIT+. Negative magnetic separation enriched total CD8+ T cells. The germline gives CDR1 SNHLY, CDR2 FYNNEI. The CDR3 runs 15 residues. Details on this clonotype: Its target is unknown.

The specimen sequenced was CD8+ T cells from PBMCs. This sequence was found in a human donor in good health. This rearrangement joins TRBV2 to TRBJ2-1; the TCRdb D gene call, TRBD1, has no DNA to confirm it. The CDR3 is CASSGGQGLRDEQFF.